This entry lists 23 T cell receptor beta chains sequenced from one sample in a study of cytomegalovirus exposure and HLA in healthy donors. Vbeta (60) and Jbeta (13) primers were used in the PCR. Profiled with immunoSEQ multiplex PCR; TCRdb holds only in-frame clones, not every one. In the table there are roughly 120,000 clones, roughly 68% of which are singletons. The specimen sequenced was PBMCs. Receptors originate from a man in his thirties or forties in good health and CMV-seropositive.

In its sample, this clone was seen a few times. The chain couples TRBV9 to TRBJ1-2, with 9 bases fitting TRBD1. Trimming at V came to 0 bases and at J to 6 bases, leaving 12 bases not matched to a gene. Per germline, CDR1 SGDLS and CDR2 YYNGEE. The CDR3 has 17 residues. CDR3 region: CASSVAILPTGGNGYTF. CDR3 in DNA: TGTGCCAGCAGCGTAGCCATCCTTCCTACAGGGGGCAATGGCTACACCTTC. Combining the CDR3 with reference TRBV9 and TRBJ1-2 gives the whole variable domain DSGVTQTPKHLITATGQRVTLRCSPRSGDLSVYWYQQSLDQGLQFLIQYYNGEERAKGNILERFSAQQFPDLHSELNLSSLELGDSALYFCASSVAILPTGGNGYTFGSGTRLTVV.

This clone was counted a few times. The chain joins TRBV28 to TRBJ1-4; 10 positions match TRBD1. This CDR3 contains 15 residues. Unmatched junction bases numbered 7, after V lost 5 bases and J lost 7 bases. Germline CDR1 reads MDHEN; CDR2 reads SYDVKM. Here the CDR3 DNA reads TGTGCCAGCAGTACTTCCGGGACAGGGGTTGAAAAACTGTTTTTT. This sequence encodes CASSTSGTGVEKLFF.

This chain joins TRBV18 and TRBJ1-2, with D maybe TRBD1 (6 bases). In germline, CDR1 is KGHSH, CDR2 LQKENI. The ends were cut back, 4 bases at V and 3 bases at J, with 18 bases in the middle. The CDR3 is 16 residues long. The CDR3 coding sequence is TGTGCCAGCTCACTGGGAACCTCCAGGGGCGACTATGGCTACACCTTC. Translation: CASSLGTSRGDYGYTF.

The chain uses TRBV28 and TRBJ1-2; 11 nucleotides agree with TRBD1. CDR1 MDHEN and CDR2 SYDVKM come from the germline V gene. CDR3 size: 15 residues. With V trimmed by 4 bases and J by 2 bases, 3 bases remained unmatched. CDR3: CASSSGTGGNYGYTF. CDR3 DNA sequence: TGTGCCAGCAGTTCAGGGACAGGGGGAAACTATGGCTACACCTTC.

This clone occurred once. The J gene is TRBJ2-7, the V gene TRBV9; a weak D match, TRBD1 (5 bases). The germline V gene encodes CDR1 SGDLS and CDR2 YYNGEE. This CDR3 has 13 residues. Between the trimmed V and J ends, which lost 3 bases and 1 base, there was a span of 8 bases. The CDR3 DNA is TGTGCCAGCAGCGGACAGTTATCCTACGAGCAGTACTTC. Its protein is CASSGQLSYEQYF.

Only one count was recorded for this clone. The V call is TRBV7-8, the J call TRBJ1-4, with 7 bases identical to TRBD1. This CDR3 is built from 18 residues. The V segment lost 5 bases and the J segment 13 bases; nucleotides outside the gene matches: 25. CDR1 is SGHVS, CDR2 FQNEAQ, per germline. CDR3 loop: CASSEEGRVRGGLNRLFF. CDR3 DNA sequence: TGTGCCAGCAGCGAAGAAGGTCGTGTCCGAGGGGGCCTTAATCGACTGTTTTTT.

This chain joins TRBV14 and TRBJ1-1; no clear D gene. Germline V CDR1 and CDR2: SGHDN, FVKESK. This CDR3 is 15 amino acids long. V lost 1 base and J 1 base, leaving 10 bases between the germline ends. For the CDR3, the DNA is TGTGCCAGCAGCCAAGGAATGGGCTGGAACACTGAAGCTTTCTTT. Translated: CASSQGMGWNTEAFF. The full variable domain, completed using reference TRBV14 and TRBJ1-1, is EAGVTQFPSHSVIEKGQTVTLRCDPISGHDNLYWYRRVMGKEIKFLLHFVKESKQDESGMPNNRFLAERTGGTYSTLKVQPAELEDSGVYFCASSQGMGWNTEAFFGQGTRLTVV.

This rearrangement joins TRBV7-3 to TRBJ2-3; 7 bases map to TRBD1. Germline values: CDR1 SGHTA, CDR2 FQGTGA. The CDR3 is 13 amino acids. V trimming: 3 bases; J trimming: 3 bases; junction bases outside the gene matches: 0. In nucleotides, the CDR3 is TGTGCCAGCAGCTTGACAGGGACAGATACGCAGTATTTT. Its protein is CASSLTGTDTQYF. Filled out from reference TRBV7-3 and TRBJ2-3, the complete variable domain reads GAGVSQTPSNKVTEKGKYVELRCDPISGHTALYWYRQSLGQGPEFLIYFQGTGAADDSGLPNDRFFAVRPEGSVSTLKIQRTERGDSAVYLCASSLTGTDTQYFGPGTRLTVL.

Details on this clone: Other DNA sequences from this sample encode an identical CDR3 as well. The rearrangement joins TRBV5-1 to TRBJ2-3; TRBD1 matches 8 bases. This CDR3 region has 15 residues. The J segment lost 0 bases and the V segment lost 3 bases, leaving 3 bases of the junction unmatched. Germline V gene sequence: CDR1 SGHRS, CDR2 YFSETQ. The CDR3 DNA sequence: TGCGCCAGCAGCTCTAGGACAGGGAGCACAGATACGCAGTATTTT. Protein: CASSSRTGSTDTQYF.

The V call is TRBV28, the J call TRBJ1-1; 8 nucleotides match TRBD1. Trimming removed 5 bases from V and 8 bases from J; junction bases left unmatched: 7. Germline-derived CDR1 and CDR2 are MDHEN and SYDVKM. This CDR3 spans 13 amino acids. CDR3 in amino acids: CASSPPGDREAFF. The CDR3 DNA is TGTGCCAGCAGTCCCCCGGGGGACAGGGAAGCTTTCTTT. The full variable domain, with the rest looked up from reference TRBV28 and TRBJ1-1, is DVKVTQSSRYLVKRTGEKVFLECVQDMDHENMFWYRQDPGLGLRLIYFSYDVKMKEKGDIPEGYSVSREKKERFSLILESASTNQTSMYLCASSPPGDREAFFGQGTRLTVV.

This chain joins TRBV9 and TRBJ2-5; TRBD2 aligns across 7 bases. Germline assignment: CDR1 SGDLS and CDR2 YYNGEE. The V and J ends lost 2 bases and 2 bases, in that order; junction bases with no gene match: 0. The CDR3 sequence is 13 residues long. CDR3 region: CASSVSGQETQYF. In DNA, the CDR3 is TGTGCCAGCAGCGTTAGCGGGCAAGAGACCCAGTACTTC.

The V and J genes are TRBV18 and TRBJ1-1; 9 positions agree with TRBD1. Per germline, CDR1 KGHSH and CDR2 LQKENI. CDR3 length: 15 amino acids. Losses at the gene ends were 6 bases for V and 0 bases for J; bases not matched to a gene: 5. The CDR3 loop reads CASSPGQGMNTEAFF. The CDR3 region has the DNA TGTGCCAGCTCCCCCGGACAGGGGATGAACACTGAAGCTTTCTTT.

This clone was seen a handful of times. V is TRBV28 and J is TRBJ1-1, with D uncertain. Looked up from germline, CDR1 is MDHEN and CDR2 is SYDVKM. Trimming took off 2 bases at V and 0 bases at J, with 7 bases between the two ends. The CDR3 has 14 amino acids. CDR3 residues: CASSLTDLNTEAFF. The CDR3 nucleotides are TGTGCCAGCAGTTTAACAGATCTGAACACTGAAGCTTTCTTT. The whole variable domain, remainder taken from reference TRBV28 and TRBJ1-1, is DVKVTQSSRYLVKRTGEKVFLECVQDMDHENMFWYRQDPGLGLRLIYFSYDVKMKEKGDIPEGYSVSREKKERFSLILESASTNQTSMYLCASSLTDLNTEAFFGQGTRLTVV.

This rearrangement joins TRBV7-2 to TRBJ2-5; D might be TRBD2 (5 bases). CDR1 is SGHTA and CDR2 is FQGNSA in the germline V gene. V was clipped by 5 bases and J by 5 bases, with 18 bases between them. The CDR3 is 15 amino acids. The CDR3, as DNA: TGTGCCAGCAGCCCCCATCGGGGAAGTGGGGAGACCCAGTACTTC. This codes for CASSPHRGSGETQYF.

This clone has a handful of counts. CDR3 protein: CAWGGAAPNTGELFF. DNA for the CDR3: TGTGCCTGGGGGGGGGCAGCCCCGAACACCGGGGAGCTGTTTTTT. The chain is built from TRBV30 and TRBJ2-2; D perhaps matches TRBD2 (7 bases). V lost 5 bases and J 0 bases, leaving 13 bases between the germline ends. CDR1 is GTSNPN, CDR2 SVGIG, per germline (reference sequence). This CDR3 region has 15 residues.

The table lists this clone with a few counts. V is TRBV9 and J is TRBJ2-7; 9 bases align to TRBD1. Germline V CDR1 and CDR2: SGDLS, YYNGEE. The V gene end was trimmed by 4 bases and the J gene end by 4 bases; junction bases not matched to a gene: 9. This CDR3 contains 15 residues. CDR3: CASSPRDREWYEQYF. In DNA form, the CDR3 reads TGTGCCAGCAGCCCGCGGGACAGGGAATGGTACGAGCAGTACTTC.

This sequence joins TRBV9 and TRBJ2-2; 13 positions agree with TRBD2. The CDR3 is 17 residues long. J was trimmed by 6 bases and V by 4 bases; bases with no gene match: 9. The germline gives CDR1 SGDLS, CDR2 YYNGEE. The CDR3 DNA reads as TGTGCCAGCAGCACTAGGGGACTAGCGGGACAGTCCGGGGAGCTGTTTTTT. This encodes CASSTRGLAGQSGELFF.

The V and J genes are TRBV5-1 and TRBJ1-2, with TRBD1 matching 8 bases. The CDR3 runs to 13 residues. J was trimmed by 5 bases and V by 4 bases; bases with no gene match: 4. Germline values: CDR1 SGHRS, CDR2 YFSETQ. As DNA, the CDR3 is TGCGCCAGCAGCCCGGACAGGGAGTATGGCTACACCTTC. Protein product: CASSPDREYGYTF.

This clone was counted between two and nine times. V is TRBV30 and J is TRBJ2-3; weak D call: TRBD1 (5 bases). Trimming cost V 4 bases and J 10 bases, with 24 bases left between them. Germline-derived CDR1 and CDR2 are GTSNPN and SVGIG (reference sequence). The CDR3 length is 15 residues. The CDR3 nucleotides read TGTGCCTGGAAACCCTGGGATCGTCAGGGAATGGCGCAGTATTTT. Protein: CAWKPWDRQGMAQYF.

The chain is built from TRBV28 and TRBJ2-1; 8 bases fit TRBD1. The germline gives CDR1 MDHEN, CDR2 SYDVKM. The CDR3 runs 13 residues. Trimming took 11 bases from V and 3 from J; bases not matched to a gene: 6. The CDR3 is CALRQGNYNEQFF. CDR3 DNA: TGTGCCTTACGACAGGGGAACTACAATGAGCAGTTCTTC.

This clone was recorded only once. The chain couples TRBV27 to TRBJ2-3; 9 bases agree with TRBD2. V lost 4 bases, J lost 3 bases, and 11 bases stayed unmatched. The CDR3 extends over 17 amino acids. Germline-derived CDR1 and CDR2 are MNHEY and SMNVEV (reference sequence). This CDR3 reads CASSSLKAGGGTDTQYF. CDR3 sequence (DNA): TGTGCCAGCAGTTCCCTTAAAGCGGGAGGAGGGACAGATACGCAGTATTTT.

The chain joins TRBV9 to TRBJ1-3; D is unresolved. V shed 1 base and J shed 0 bases, with 11 bases lying between them. Germline V lookup: CDR1 SGDLS, CDR2 YYNGEE. The CDR3 runs 16 residues. The CDR3 protein is CASSVMRESSGNTIYF. The CDR3 bases are TGTGCCAGCAGCGTAATGCGAGAAAGCTCTGGAAACACCATATATTTT.

The genes are TRBV19 and TRBJ2-7, with a tentative D call TRBD1 (5 bases). CDR1 LNHDA and CDR2 SQIVND come from the germline V gene (reference sequence). The CDR3 totals 12 residues. V was shortened by 7 bases and J by 4 bases, with 11 bases between the two germline ends. CDR3 coding DNA: TGTGCCAGTATGACAGAAATTTACGAGCAGTACGTC. Protein sequence: CASMTEIYEQYV.